A single sample is the source of the 27 T cell receptor beta chains below, sequenced in a study of OX40 agonist ivuxolimab in advanced cancers. Method: immunoSEQ multiplex PCR; TCRdb's copy keeps in-frame clones and lacks some. Among 67,000 or so clones listed, approximately 90% were seen once. The specimen comprised CD4+ or CD8+ T cells sorted from blood, sampled in a trial of the OX40 agonist ivuxolimab. The receptors were sampled from an adult with an advanced solid tumor such as melanoma, head and neck, liver or kidney cancer.

Points on this clone: The conserved final phenylalanine or tryptophan is absent from the CDR3, which likely points to a read error. The chain combines TRBV5-8 with TRBJ1-2; tentative D call: TRBD1 (5 bases). The CDR3 totals 15 residues. Germline V CDR1 and CDR2: SGHTS, YDEGEE. Deletions cut 4 bases from V and 4 bases from J, with 17 bases between. CDR3 amino acids: CASSLPQGFGYGYTL. The CDR3 DNA sequence: TGTGCCAGCAGCCTACCTCAGGGTTTTGGCTATGGCTACACCCTC.

V gene TRBV6-1 combines with J gene TRBJ2-7; 7 bases line up with TRBD1. The CDR3 runs to 16 residues. The germline V gene encodes CDR1 MNHNS and CDR2 SASEGT. J was trimmed by 2 bases and V by 4 bases; bases with no gene match: 11. CDR3 nucleotides: TGTGCCAGCAGTGGAGGGACAGCCAAACCAACCTACGAGCAGTACTTC. It translates to CASSGGTAKPTYEQYF.

The table lists this clone with a count of one. The chain employs TRBV5-5 and TRBJ2-7; D may match TRBD1 or TRBD2 (5 bases each). V was cut by 5 bases and J by 2 bases, with 20 bases left in between. This CDR3 has 16 amino acids. Germline V gene data show CDR1 as SGHKS and CDR2 as YYEKEE (reference sequence). The CDR3 is CASRKDSGTRAYEQYF. The CDR3 nucleotides are TGTGCCAGCAGAAAGGATTCCGGGACGCGGGCCTACGAGCAGTACTTC.

V usage is TRBV14 and J usage is TRBJ2-5; possibly TRBD2 for D (6 bases). The CDR3 has 16 residues. The germline gives CDR1 SGHDN, CDR2 FVKESK. Trimming took 3 bases from V and 5 from J, leaving 19 bases between them. The CDR3 region has the DNA TGTGCCAGCAGCCAGGGAGGCATCACTCGGGGGGAGACCCAGTACTTC. The encoded protein is CASSQGGITRGETQYF.

The chain employs TRBV6-5 and TRBJ1-6; 9 nucleotides line up with TRBD1. Germline V gene data show CDR1 as MNHEY and CDR2 as SVGAGI. The CDR3 covers 14 residues. The junction had 5 bases not matched to a gene; V was cut back by 5 bases and J by 9 bases. CDR3 nucleotides: TGTGCCAGCAGTCCAACAGGGGGCGGTTCACCCCTCCACTTT. It specifies CASSPTGGGSPLHF.

V usage is TRBV12-1 and J usage is TRBJ1-5; TRBD1 was called by the table and not checked on the DNA. TRBV12-1 is a pseudogene locus. The CDR3 length is 16 residues. CDR3 bases: TGTGCCAGCAGCTTTGCCCGACAGATCCTCAAGCAGCCCCAGCATTTT. Its protein product is CASSFARQILKQPQHF.

The gene calls are TRBV30 and TRBJ1-4, with TRBD1 as a possible D gene (6 bases). V was cut by 3 bases and J by 2 bases, with 19 bases left in between. Germline loops: CDR1 GTSNPN, CDR2 SVGIG (reference sequence). The CDR3 is made up of 17 amino acids. The CDR3 nucleotides read TGTGCCTGGAGCCGCCGACGGGGGCGGACGACTAATGAAAAACTGTTTTTT. This sequence encodes CAWSRRRGRTTNEKLFF.

The rearrangement links TRBV18 to TRBJ1-2; D is unresolved. The CDR3 runs 13 residues. Trimming removed 1 base from V and 7 bases from J, with 10 bases in between. Germline CDR1 reads KGHSH; CDR2 reads LQKENI. The CDR3 DNA is TGTGCCAGCTCACCACGAGGAGTCGGTGGCTACACCTTC. This codes for CASSPRGVGGYTF.

This clone was seen a few times. The rearrangement links TRBV19 to TRBJ1-4, with D possibly TRBD1 on 6 matching bases. The CDR3 has 15 residues. Germline CDR1 and CDR2: LNHDA and SQIVND (reference sequence). Trimming shortened V by 4 bases and J by 7 bases, and 16 bases separated the two germline ends. The CDR3 region is CASSTDRSSSEKLFF. The CDR3 DNA sequence: TGTGCCAGTAGTACCGACAGGAGTTCGAGTGAAAAACTGTTTTTT.

This chain joins TRBV13 and TRBJ2-5; 8 positions match TRBD2. The assigned J gene may be wrong: the sequence end matches TRBJ2-7 better. The CDR3 is 15 residues long. Germline CDR1 reads PRHDT; CDR2 reads FYEKMQ (reference sequence). The CDR3 sequence is CASSQGGGSSYEQYF. The CDR3 nucleotides read TGTGCCAGCAGCCAAGGCGGGGGGAGCTCCTACGAGCAGTACTTC.

Points on this clone: Other nucleotide sequences from this sample produce the same CDR3. The V gene is TRBV5-1, the J gene TRBJ1-1; tentative D call: TRBD1 (5 bases). CDR1 and CDR2 from the germline V gene are SGHRS and YFSETQ. Deletions cut 1 base from V and 0 bases from J, with 7 bases between. The CDR3 runs 14 residues. Written as DNA, the CDR3 is TGCGCCAGCAGCTTGCAGGGTATGAACACTGAAGCTTTCTTT. This encodes CASSLQGMNTEAFF.

This clone turned up a few times. V gene TRBV6-4 combines with J gene TRBJ2-5; no reliable D call. The germline CDR1 and CDR2 sequences are MRHNA and SNTAGT. This CDR3 contains 13 residues. Trimming removed 4 bases at V and 5 bases at J, with 11 bases between. CDR3 protein: CASSVDVGETQYF. CDR3 nucleotide sequence: TGTGCCAGCAGTGTAGACGTGGGGGAGACCCAGTACTTC.

The V and J genes are TRBV5-1 and TRBJ2-3; D gene unclear. V lost 6 bases to trimming and J lost 8 bases, with 10 bases between them. The CDR3 runs to 11 residues. Looked up from germline, CDR1 is SGHRS and CDR2 is YFSETQ. CDR3 sequence: CASTGEVTQYF. The CDR3 coding sequence is TGCGCCAGCACGGGTGAAGTTACGCAGTATTTT.

The chain links TRBV18 to TRBJ1-6; D not certain. The CDR3 has 16 amino acids. CDR1 is KGHSH and CDR2 is LQKENI in the germline V gene. V was clipped by 0 bases and J by 5 bases, with 11 bases between them. The CDR3 sequence is CASSPPSIQDNSPLHF. The CDR3 DNA is TGTGCCAGCTCACCACCGAGTATTCAGGATAATTCACCCCTCCACTTT.

This clone has a single count. V is TRBV28 and J is TRBJ2-3, with TRBD1 identical over 10 bases. This CDR3 is built from 18 residues. V dropped 4 bases and J dropped 1; count of bases not matched to a gene: 11. CDR1 is MDHEN and CDR2 is SYDVKM in the germline V gene. The CDR3 spells CASSSLGGGTGGTDTQYF. CDR3 in DNA: TGTGCCAGCAGTTCCCTCGGAGGCGGGACAGGGGGCACAGATACGCAGTATTTT.

This chain links TRBV12-1 with TRBJ2-7. TRBV12-1 is a pseudogene locus. The CDR3 spans 15 residues. The chain's CDR3 is CASSFVLTRGNEQYF. The CDR3 region has the DNA TGTGCCAGCAGCTTCGTCCTAACTAGGGGCAACGAGCAGTACTTC.

The gene calls are TRBV5-5 and TRBJ1-5; D possibly corresponds to TRBD1 (5 bases). Trimming left V 4 bases short and J 4 bases short, with 9 bases between. The CDR3 has 13 residues. Germline-derived CDR1 and CDR2 are SGHKS and YYEKEE (reference sequence). CDR3 nucleotide sequence: TGTGCCAGCAGCCGGGACGGGAATCAGCCCCAGCATTTT. Residues: CASSRDGNQPQHF. Together with reference TRBV5-5 and TRBJ1-5, the CDR3 gives the full variable domain: DAGVTQSPTHLIKTRGQQVTLRCSPISGHKSVSWYQQVLGQGPQFIFQYYEKEERGRGNFPDRFSARQFPNYSSELNVNALLLGDSALYLCASSRDGNQPQHFGDGTRLSIL.

The rearrangement joins TRBV7-2 to TRBJ2-1; possibly TRBD1 for D (6 bases). Germline lookup yields CDR1 SGHTA and CDR2 FQGNSA. Trimming shortened V by 4 bases and J by 5 bases, and 18 bases separated the two germline ends. The CDR3 length is 16 residues. The CDR3 DNA follows: TGTGCCAGCAGCTCACAGGGACACCGAGTAAACAATGAGCAGTTCTTC. Translated, it gives CASSSQGHRVNNEQFF.

The J gene is TRBJ1-6, the V gene TRBV30, with TRBD1 matching over 7 bases. The CDR3 extends over 17 amino acids. Looked up from germline, CDR1 is GTSNPN and CDR2 is SVGIG (reference sequence). V shed 1 base, J shed 7 bases, and the junction held 13 bases outside the gene matches. DNA for the CDR3: TGTGCCTGGAGTGGAGGAGGGGACAGTTTTTGGAATTCACCCCTCCACTTT. This gives the protein CAWSGGGDSFWNSPLHF.

Only a few counts were recorded for this clone. The rearrangement joins TRBV11-2 to TRBJ1-4; D is undetermined. The V gene's germline CDR1 is SGHAT and CDR2 FQNNGV. Trimming took off 7 bases at V and 4 bases at J, with 10 bases between the two ends. The CDR3 is 13 residues long. The CDR3 sequence: CASTLMLNEKLFF. The CDR3 nucleotides are TGTGCCAGCACTCTGATGCTTAATGAAAAACTGTTTTTT.

The genes are TRBV2 and TRBJ2-2; TRBD2 might be the D (5 bases). The V gene lost 4 bases and the J gene lost 4 bases, with 10 bases spanning the gap. The germline V gene encodes CDR1 SNHLY and CDR2 FYNNEI. The CDR3 runs to 14 residues. The CDR3 bases are TGTGCCAGCAGTGTGACGGGGTCCACCGGGGAGCTGTTTTTT. Translating gives CASSVTGSTGELFF.

The rearrangement joins TRBV9 to TRBJ2-7; a weak D match, TRBD1 (5 bases). This CDR3 region has 16 residues. Germline CDR1 and CDR2: SGDLS and YYNGEE. Trimming stripped 4 bases from V and 2 bases from J, with 19 bases between. CDR3 coding DNA: TGTGCCAGCAGCCCTAGGGGTCTAGGTCAAACCTACGAGCAGTACTTC. This sequence encodes CASSPRGLGQTYEQYF.

This clone appeared once. J is TRBJ2-1 and V is TRBV19; possible D gene TRBD1, 6 bases. Germline V lookup: CDR1 LNHDA, CDR2 SQIVND (reference sequence). The CDR3 covers 20 residues. Trimming took 6 bases from V and 0 from J, leaving 27 bases between them. The CDR3 sequence: CASSRAPRYGGLVSYNEQFF. The DNA for the CDR3 is TGTGCCAGTAGCAGAGCGCCCAGGTATGGGGGCCTTGTCTCCTACAATGAGCAGTTCTTC. The whole variable domain, filled in from reference TRBV19 and TRBJ2-1, reads DGGITQSPKYLFRKEGQNVTLSCEQNLNHDAMYWYRQDPGQGLRLIYYSQIVNDFQKGDIAEGYSVSREKKESFPLTVTSAQKNPTAFYLCASSRAPRYGGLVSYNEQFFGPGTRLTVL.

V usage is TRBV7-2 and J usage is TRBJ1-2; no reliable D call. The CDR3 has 12 amino acids. V was shortened by 6 bases and J by 8 bases, with 13 bases between the two germline ends. Germline V gene data show CDR1 as SGHTA and CDR2 as FQGNSA. The DNA of the CDR3 is TGTGCCAGCAGTTACAGTAGTGGGGGCTACACCTTC. As protein: CASSYSSGGYTF.

The V call is TRBV6-5, the J call TRBJ2-7; D is ambiguous. The CDR3 extends over 14 amino acids. V gave up 2 bases and J gave up 3 bases, with 11 bases separating them. From germline, CDR1 is MNHEY and CDR2 SVGAGI. The CDR3 DNA is TGTGCCAGCAGTTACGACGGGCCGAACTACGAGCAGTACTTC. Its protein is CASSYDGPNYEQYF.

The chain couples TRBV30 to TRBJ2-3; 10 nucleotides match TRBD2. J gave up 2 bases and V 3 bases, and 8 bases lay outside the gene matches. Germline lookup yields CDR1 GTSNPN and CDR2 SVGIG (reference sequence). This CDR3 is built from 16 residues. DNA of the CDR3: TGTGCCTGGAGGCTCAGGACTAGCGGAAACACAGATACGCAGTATTTT. Translated, it gives CAWRLRTSGNTDTQYF.

V gene TRBV4-2 combines with J gene TRBJ2-3; TRBD2 might be the D (6 bases). The length of the CDR3 is 15 residues. Germline V CDR1 and CDR2: LGHNA, YNFKEQ. V was trimmed by 1 base and J by 2 bases, leaving 10 bases between them. The CDR3 protein is CASSQGGRITDTQYF. In DNA, the CDR3 is TGTGCCAGCAGCCAAGGAGGGAGGATCACAGATACGCAGTATTTT.